The 29 T cell receptor beta chains below all came from one sample that was sequenced in a study of blood T cell repertoires in COVID-19. The assay was immunoSEQ multiplex PCR, and TCRdb's table has in-frame clones only and misses some. The sample gives under 40,000 clones, around 87% of which show up once; around 15% is in the top ten. Sequencing was performed on peripheral blood. These receptors were obtained from a man in his fifties or sixties with active COVID-19.

This chain connects TRBV7-8 to TRBJ2-1, with a tentative D call TRBD2 (6 bases). Germline V gene sequence: CDR1 SGHVS, CDR2 FQNEAQ. The V gene lost 3 bases and the J gene lost 12 bases, with 15 bases spanning the gap. The CDR3 sequence is 13 residues long. The CDR3 reads CASSLGFRGTQFF. CDR3 in DNA: TGTGCCAGCAGCTTGGGATTCCGGGGGACGCAGTTCTTC.

The gene calls are TRBV7-2 and TRBJ2-7, with a possible D match to TRBD2 (6 bases). The CDR3 contains 16 residues. Trimming shortened V by 5 bases and J by 5 bases, and 22 bases separated the two germline ends. CDR1 SGHTA and CDR2 FQGNSA come from the germline V gene. The CDR3 loop reads CASSAGGVRSTHEQYF. The CDR3 bases are TGTGCCAGCAGCGCAGGAGGGGTCCGATCCACCCACGAGCAGTACTTC.

This chain joins TRBV5-6 and TRBJ1-3; tentative D call: TRBD1 (5 bases). This CDR3 spans 14 amino acids. The germline V and J ends were trimmed by 2 bases and 4 bases, with 10 bases remaining between them. Germline CDR1 SGHDT, CDR2 YYEEEE. For the CDR3, the DNA is TGTGCCAGCAGCTTTATTGGACAAGGAAACACCATATATTTT. Translated, it gives CASSFIGQGNTIYF.

The V gene is TRBV30, the J gene TRBJ1-1; D perhaps matches TRBD1 (5 bases). Germline V lookup: CDR1 GTSNPN, CDR2 SVGIG (reference sequence). V was pared by 8 bases and J by 2 bases, with 9 bases between. The CDR3 spans 11 residues. The CDR3, as DNA: TGTGCCCGGGGCTTTAACACTGAAGCTTTCTTT. The encoded protein is CARGFNTEAFF.

J is TRBJ1-1 and V is TRBV29-1, with a weak D call TRBD1 (5 bases). Trimming left V 7 bases short and J 0 bases short, with 12 bases between. The CDR3 totals 13 residues. Germline values: CDR1 SQVTM, CDR2 ANQGSEA. CDR3: CSASTEMNTEAFF. The CDR3 DNA follows: TGCAGCGCTTCGACAGAGATGAACACTGAAGCTTTCTTT.

This rearrangement joins TRBV7-8 to TRBJ1-1; tentative D call: TRBD1 (6 bases). The V and J ends lost 8 bases and 2 bases respectively, with 12 bases between them. Germline V gene data show CDR1 as SGHVS and CDR2 as FQNEAQ. The CDR3 sequence is 13 residues long. CDR3 DNA sequence: TGTGCCAGCGGGCACAGGGCTAACACTGAAGCTTTCTTT. Its translation is CASGHRANTEAFF. Full variable domain (missing parts from reference TRBV7-8 and TRBJ1-1): GAGVSQSPRYKVAKRGQDVALRCDPISGHVSLFWYQQALGQGPEFLTYFQNEAQLDKSGLPSDRFFAERPEGSVSTLKIQRTQQEDSAVYLCASGHRANTEAFFGQGTRLTVV.

The chain carries TRBV28 and TRBJ1-2; 7 nucleotides agree with TRBD1. V lost 0 bases, J lost 0 bases, and 1 base stayed unmatched. Germline lookup yields CDR1 MDHEN and CDR2 SYDVKM. The CDR3 loop spans 15 amino acids. The CDR3 region is CASSLWQGANYGYTF. DNA of the CDR3: TGTGCCAGCAGTTTATGGCAGGGGGCTAACTATGGCTACACCTTC.

The chain is built from TRBV6-6 and TRBJ2-1, with 10 bases lining up with TRBD2. Germline trimming cut 5 bases from V and 5 bases from J; bases unmatched to any gene: 6. The CDR3 runs 15 residues. The germline V gene has CDR1 MNHNY and CDR2 SVGAGI (reference sequence). CDR3 in DNA: TGTGCCAGCAGTGCGAGCGGGAGGGCCCACAATGAGCAGTTCTTC. Translation: CASSASGRAHNEQFF.

The chain joins TRBV9 to TRBJ2-5, with 15 bases aligning to TRBD2. The CDR3 sequence is 19 residues long. Trimming removed 4 bases from V and 1 base from J; junction bases left unmatched: 11. Germline loops: CDR1 SGDLS, CDR2 YYNGEE. The CDR3 DNA reads as TGTGCCAGCAGCCCTCTAGATGGACTAGCGGGAGGGATCCAAGAGACCCAGTACTTC. This gives the protein CASSPLDGLAGGIQETQYF.

The V call is TRBV27, the J call TRBJ1-1; 8 bases are a match to TRBD1. The V segment lost 5 bases and the J segment 7 bases; nucleotides outside the gene matches: 6. Germline CDR1 reads MNHEY; CDR2 reads SMNVEV (reference sequence). This CDR3 region has 13 residues. The CDR3 sequence: CASSPSGTGEAFF. In DNA form, the CDR3 reads TGTGCCAGCAGTCCCTCCGGGACAGGTGAAGCTTTCTTT.

V gene TRBV19 combines with J gene TRBJ2-7, with 7 bases aligning to TRBD1. CDR1 is LNHDA, CDR2 SQIVND, per germline (reference sequence). After removal of 8 bases from V and 2 bases from J, the junction contained 9 bases not matched to a gene. The CDR3 is 14 residues long. The DNA of the CDR3 is TGTGCCAGTTCCGACAGGGACGTGGCCTACGAGCAGTACTTC. Translating gives CASSDRDVAYEQYF.

The chain is built from TRBV6-1 and TRBJ2-7; 8 bases are shared with TRBD1. V was clipped by 1 base and J by 0 bases; unmatched bases: 8. CDR3 length equals 17 residues. Per germline, CDR1 MNHNS and CDR2 SASEGT. The CDR3 DNA is TGTGCCAGCAGTGAAGATTACGGGACAGGTAACTCCTACGAGCAGTACTTC. Translating gives CASSEDYGTGNSYEQYF.

V gene TRBV5-4 combines with J gene TRBJ2-1; 15 nucleotides match TRBD2. CDR3 size: 17 residues. Trimming took 5 bases from V and 5 from J; bases not matched to a gene: 8. The germline CDR1 and CDR2 sequences are SGHNT and YYREEE (reference sequence). This CDR3 reads CASSPDGTSGRHNEQFF. CDR3 nucleotides: TGTGCCAGCAGTCCGGACGGGACTAGCGGGAGGCACAATGAGCAGTTCTTC.

This clone qualifies as large. The chain combines TRBV2 with TRBJ2-1, with TRBD1 identical over 9 bases. The germline V gene has CDR1 SNHLY and CDR2 FYNNEI. V was pared by 2 bases and J by 7 bases, with 6 bases of the junction left unmatched. The CDR3 is made up of 15 amino acids. CDR3 amino acids: CASSEPGQGQNEQFF. In DNA, the CDR3 is TGTGCCAGCAGTGAACCGGGACAGGGACAAAATGAGCAGTTCTTC. Full variable domain (remainder filled in from reference TRBV2 and TRBJ2-1): EPEVTQTPSHQVTQMGQEVILRCVPISNHLYFYWYRQILGQKVEFLVSFYNNEISEKSEIFDDQFSVERPDGSNFTLKIRSTKLEDSAMYFCASSEPGQGQNEQFFGPGTRLTVL.

The chain couples TRBV19 to TRBJ1-4, with D maybe TRBD1 (6 bases). Trimming removed 8 bases from V and 7 bases from J, with 23 bases in between. CDR1 is LNHDA, CDR2 SQIVND, per germline (reference sequence). The length of the CDR3 is 16 residues. CDR3 coding DNA: TGTGCCAGTCAATCCCCAACACAGGGATCAGGTGAAAAACTGTTTTTT. The encoded protein is CASQSPTQGSGEKLFF.

This rearrangement joins TRBV29-1 to TRBJ2-1; D gene uncertain. The V end lost 1 base, the J end lost 4 bases, and 8 bases lay between the germline ends. The CDR3 consists of 13 residues. CDR1 and CDR2 from the germline V gene are SQVTM and ANQGSEA. The CDR3, as DNA: TGCAGCGTTGAAGGACTTCTTTACAATGAGCAGTTCTTC. As protein: CSVEGLLYNEQFF.

The genes are TRBV7-3 and TRBJ2-2, with 8 nucleotides matching TRBD1. The CDR3 extends over 14 amino acids. Germline V gene lookup returns CDR1 SGHTA and CDR2 FQGTGA. With 2 bases clipped from V and 6 bases from J, the junction kept 2 bases outside the gene matches. The DNA of the CDR3 is TGTGCCAGCAGCTTACAGGGGGCGGCCGGGGAGCTGTTTTTT. Translated: CASSLQGAAGELFF.

The chain has TRBV6-6 and TRBJ2-5; 11 positions match TRBD1. The V segment lost 6 bases and the J segment 7 bases; nucleotides outside the gene matches: 10. Germline assignment: CDR1 MNHNY and CDR2 SVGAGI (reference sequence). This CDR3 region has 15 residues. As DNA, the CDR3 is TGTGCCAGCAGCCGGGGACAGGGGGGAAAGGGGACCCAGTACTTC. Protein product: CASSRGQGGKGTQYF.

This rearrangement joins TRBV6-2 or TRBV6-3 to TRBJ2-2; TRBD2 aligns across 8 bases. The CDR3 has 14 residues. Trimming at V came to 5 bases and at J to 6 bases, leaving 5 bases not matched to a gene. From germline, CDR1 is MNHEY and CDR2 SVGEGT. The CDR3, as DNA: TGTGCCAGCAGTCCGAGAGCGGGGGCCGGGGAGCTGTTTTTT. This codes for CASSPRAGAGELFF.

The V gene is TRBV6-6, the J gene TRBJ1-5, with a weak D call TRBD1 (6 bases). Germline CDR1 reads MNHNY; CDR2 reads SVGAGI (reference sequence). V lost 4 bases and J 7 bases, leaving 17 bases between the germline ends. The CDR3 length is 15 residues. This chain's CDR3 is CASSWGQGPLQPQHF. The CDR3 DNA reads TGTGCCAGCAGTTGGGGTCAGGGGCCATTGCAGCCCCAGCATTTT.

The J gene is TRBJ2-5, the V gene TRBV6-2 or TRBV6-3; TRBD2 is a possible D gene (6 bases). Trimming removed 5 bases at V and 1 base at J, with 17 bases between. The CDR3 extends over 16 amino acids. The germline V gene has CDR1 MNHEY and CDR2 SVGEGT. Here the CDR3 DNA reads TGTGCCAGCAGTCTTAGGAGGGCAGGGCCCCAAGAGACCCAGTACTTC. Translating gives CASSLRRAGPQETQYF.

As DNA, the CDR3 is TGTGCCAGCAGCTTGACTAGCGGGGGGCGCACAGATACGCAGTATTTT. It yields the protein CASSLTSGGRTDTQYF. The chain has TRBV5-6 and TRBJ2-3, with TRBD2 matching over 12 bases. This CDR3 is built from 16 residues. V gave up 1 base and J gave up 1 base; unmatched junction bases: 1. The germline CDR1 and CDR2 sequences are SGHDT and YYEEEE.

The chain joins TRBV29-1 to TRBJ2-2, with TRBD1 as a possible D gene (6 bases). The germline V gene has CDR1 SQVTM and CDR2 ANQGSEA. The CDR3 extends over 14 amino acids. V was shortened by 7 bases and J by 5 bases, with 17 bases between the two germline ends. DNA of the CDR3: TGCAGCGCAGCTAAACAAGGGGGTACCGGGGAGCTGTTTTTT. This sequence encodes CSAAKQGGTGELFF.

The V gene is TRBV18, the J gene TRBJ1-2, with 7 bases that match TRBD1. The CDR3 totals 12 residues. J was trimmed by 6 bases and V by 5 bases; bases with no gene match: 3. Germline CDR1 and CDR2: KGHSH and LQKENI. The DNA for the CDR3 is TGTGCCAGCTCAAAGCAGGGGGATGGCTACACCTTC. Translation gives CASSKQGDGYTF. Full variable domain (remainder filled in from reference TRBV18 and TRBJ1-2): NAGVMQNPRHLVRRRGQEARLRCSPMKGHSHVYWYRQLPEEGLKFMVYLQKENIIDESGMPKERFSAEFPKEGPSILRIQQVVRGDSAAYFCASSKQGDGYTFGSGTRLTVV.

The chain employs TRBV9 and TRBJ2-1, with D perhaps matching TRBD2 (6 bases). V gave up 0 bases and J gave up 0 bases, with 22 bases separating them. The CDR3 contains 20 residues. Germline lookup yields CDR1 SGDLS and CDR2 YYNGEE. The CDR3 here is CASSVGVRGHRFSSYNEQFF. The CDR3 region has the DNA TGTGCCAGCAGCGTAGGTGTGCGGGGTCACCGGTTTAGCTCCTACAATGAGCAGTTCTTC.

This chain joins TRBV6-2 or TRBV6-3 and TRBJ2-2, with 10 bases fitting TRBD2. Germline assignment: CDR1 MNHEY and CDR2 SVGEGT. With V trimmed by 0 bases and J by 3 bases, 4 bases remained unmatched. The CDR3 runs to 17 residues. The CDR3 region is CASSYSRTSGYTGELFF. The CDR3 DNA is TGTGCCAGCAGTTACTCGAGGACTAGCGGCTACACCGGGGAGCTGTTTTTT.

The chain has TRBV29-1 and TRBJ1-3; D is undetermined. V was cut by 6 bases and J by 0 bases, with 15 bases left in between. The germline V gene encodes CDR1 SQVTM and CDR2 ANQGSEA. CDR3 length equals 15 residues. The DNA for the CDR3 is TGCAGCGTCCGAGGGCCGGGAGACTCTGGAAACACCATATATTTT. Translation gives CSVRGPGDSGNTIYF.

For the CDR3, the DNA is TGTGCCAGCAGTCCCGTAGACAGGGGGAGAGATACGCAGTATTTT. Translation gives CASSPVDRGRDTQYF. The rearrangement joins TRBV27 to TRBJ2-3; 9 nucleotides align to TRBD1. This CDR3 is built from 15 residues. CDR1 and CDR2 from the germline V gene are MNHEY and SMNVEV (reference sequence). The ends lost 5 bases at V and 5 bases at J; junction bases unmatched: 8.

The genes are TRBV11-3 and TRBJ2-2; 11 bases are shared with TRBD2. The germline CDR1 and CDR2 sequences are SGHNT and YENEEA. The CDR3 contains 15 residues. V was pared by 3 bases and J by 4 bases, with 1 base of the junction left unmatched. This chain's CDR3 is CASSFGTSGTGELFF. As DNA, the CDR3 is TGTGCCAGCAGCTTCGGGACTAGCGGCACCGGGGAGCTGTTTTTT.